The 28 T cell receptor beta chains listed next were all sequenced from one sample in a study of glioma-infiltrating T cells listed by TCRdb under 2016. Sequenced on an Illumina MiSeq. TCR alpha and beta CDR3 regions were amplified with the iRepertoire nested amplicon-rescue multiplex PCR (arm-PCR) platform from RNA. The public sequencing data were trimmed at Q25 with fastp and processed into clonotypes with MiXCR by TCRdb, which kept only in-frame beta chains. Each record represents a unique CDR3 protein, reported with the most common genes and DNA among its rows. In all, the sample holds 150,000 to 200,000 distinct CDR3 sequences, and over 40% of those were seen once. 5.2% of the sample is in the top ten clones. Sequencing input: glioma tissue, nonneoplastic brain tissue, or PBMCs (not recorded which). The receptors were gathered from a human donor with low-grade glioma or glioblastoma, undergoing nonglioma brain surgery, or in good health (not recorded which).

A word on this clonotype: A read error may be the cause here, since a much bigger clone is one base away. The genes are TRBV14 and TRBJ2-3; the D gene is possibly TRBD2 (5 bases). The CDR3 length is 14 residues. Germline-derived CDR1 and CDR2 are SGHDN and FVKESK. The V gene lost 5 bases and the J gene lost 6 bases, with 15 bases spanning the gap. The CDR3 sequence: CASSKLIGVDTQYF. CDR3 nucleotides: TGTGCCAGCAGCAAATTAATCGGGGTTGATACGCAGTATTTT. Drawing the rest from reference TRBV14 and TRBJ2-3, the complete variable domain is EAGVTQFPSHSVIEKGQTVTLRCDPISGHDNLYWYRRVMGKEIKFLLHFVKESKQDESGMPNNRFLAERTGGTYSTLKVQPAELEDSGVYFCASSKLIGVDTQYFGPGTRLTVL.

This rearrangement joins TRBV5-1 to TRBJ2-3; D is unresolved. The CDR3 runs to 14 residues. Trimming took 4 bases from V and 5 from J, leaving 14 bases between them. The V gene's germline CDR1 is SGHRS and CDR2 YFSETQ. CDR3 protein: CASSLASGIDTQYF. The CDR3 DNA reads as TGCGCCAGCAGCCTCGCATCGGGCATAGATACGCAGTATTTT.

The V gene is TRBV2, the J gene TRBJ1-5; a weak D match, TRBD1 (5 bases). Trimming took 5 bases from V and 5 from J, leaving 13 bases between them. This CDR3 is 14 amino acids long. Germline V CDR1 and CDR2: SNHLY, FYNNEI. This CDR3 is CASSCDRNDQPQHF. Written as DNA, the CDR3 is TGTGCCAGCAGTTGTGACAGAAATGATCAGCCCCAGCATTTT. Full variable domain (outside the CDR3, taken from reference TRBV2 and TRBJ1-5): EPEVTQTPSHQVTQMGQEVILRCVPISNHLYFYWYRQILGQKVEFLVSFYNNEISEKSEIFDDQFSVERPDGSNFTLKIRSTKLEDSAMYFCASSCDRNDQPQHFGDGTRLSIL.

Concerning this clonotype itself: A read error may explain this, as a much larger clone is one base away. The genes are TRBV12-3 or TRBV12-4 and TRBJ2-1, with 7 nucleotides matching TRBD1. This CDR3 comprises 14 residues. V was pared by 5 bases and J by 7 bases, with 8 bases of the junction left unmatched. CDR3: CASSQSAQGNEQFF. CDR3 DNA: TGTGCCAGCAGTCAAAGCGCACAGGGGAATGAGCAGTTCTTC.

This chain uses TRBV5-1 with TRBJ2-5; no reliable D call. The germline V and J ends were trimmed by 1 base and 2 bases, with 9 bases remaining between them. Germline CDR1 SGHRS, CDR2 YFSETQ. The CDR3 is 14 amino acids. The CDR3 DNA follows: TGCGCCAGCAGCTTGACCCAAGCGCAAGAGACCCAGTACTTC. This encodes CASSLTQAQETQYF.

This clonotype was seen more than once but under ten times. This chain uses TRBV12-3 or TRBV12-4 with TRBJ2-4, with D unclear. The CDR3 is 12 residues long. V was trimmed by 3 bases and J by 2 bases, leaving 2 bases between them. CDR3 in amino acids: CASSFSKNIQYF. CDR3 DNA: TGTGCCAGCAGTTTTTCCAAAAACATTCAGTACTTC.

This clonotype showed up just a few times. The CDR3 nucleotides are TGTGCCAGCAGTCAAGACAGGGAGACCTACAATGAGCAGTTCTTC. It translates to CASSQDRETYNEQFF. The chain links TRBV28 to TRBJ2-1; 7 nucleotides match TRBD1. Trimming cost V 5 bases and J 2 bases; bases outside gene matches: 6. CDR1 and CDR2 (germline): MDHEN, SYDVKM. CDR3 length: 15 residues.

The sample holds a few counts of this clonotype. The chain employs TRBV29-1 and TRBJ2-4, with D hard to call. V gave up 3 bases and J gave up 0 bases, with 6 bases separating them. Germline V gives CDR1 SQVTM, CDR2 ANQGSEA. The CDR3 contains 13 residues. The CDR3 loop is CSVEIIAKNIQYF. The CDR3 DNA reads as TGCAGCGTTGAGATAATAGCCAAAAACATTCAGTACTTC.

Points on this clonotype: A much more abundant neighbour one base away suggests this may be a read error. The final CDR3 position lacks the conserved phenylalanine or tryptophan, pointing to a likely read error. The chain couples TRBV4-1 to TRBJ1-2; the D is unclear. Trimming stripped 2 bases from V and 4 bases from J, with 17 bases between. This CDR3 comprises 16 residues. The germline V gene has CDR1 MGHRA and CDR2 YSYEKL. The DNA for the CDR3 is TGCGCCAGCAGCCAACAAGCGGAAATTGGATTCTATGGCTACACCTTA. Translation gives CASSQQAEIGFYGYTL.

The chain uses TRBV4-1 and TRBJ2-1, with D unclear. The CDR3 runs 12 residues. V lost 0 bases and J lost 11, with 8 bases in between. Germline V CDR1 and CDR2: MGHRA, YSYEKL. This CDR3 is CASSQDLNKQFF. Here the CDR3 DNA reads TGCGCCAGCAGCCAAGATCTAAATAAGCAGTTCTTC.

This clonotype was recorded at least ten times. The chain links TRBV2 to TRBJ2-7; D gene ambiguous. There are 11 residues in the CDR3. Trimming left V 4 bases short and J 6 bases short, with 7 bases between. Germline assignment: CDR1 SNHLY and CDR2 FYNNEI. The CDR3 reads CASSAVREQYF. The DNA for the CDR3 is TGTGCCAGCAGTGCGGTCCGCGAGCAGTACTTC.

This clonotype was detected only a few times. The V gene is TRBV19, the J gene TRBJ2-1, with D tentatively TRBD1 or TRBD2 (5 bases each). Germline V gene data show CDR1 as LNHDA and CDR2 as SQIVND (reference sequence). V lost 4 bases, J lost 6 bases, and 22 bases lay in between. The CDR3 is 17 amino acids. In DNA form, the CDR3 reads TGTGCCAGTAGTAGACTAACGGGACCGCTTAAAGGCAATGAGCAGTTCTTC. Amino acids: CASSRLTGPLKGNEQFF.

This rearrangement joins TRBV6-1 to TRBJ2-1, with D maybe TRBD2 (6 bases). Trimming took 6 bases from V and 7 from J, leaving 22 bases between them. Germline lookup yields CDR1 MNHNS and CDR2 SASEGT. This CDR3 region has 16 residues. CDR3 coding DNA: TGTGCCAGCAGCCGCCAACTAGGGACTTGGCCGAATGAGCAGTTCTTC. Amino acids: CASSRQLGTWPNEQFF.

The rearrangement joins TRBV3-1 to TRBJ2-1; the match to TRBD2 covers 7 bases. This CDR3 comprises 14 residues. The V segment lost 1 base and the J segment 15 bases; nucleotides outside the gene matches: 12. Germline CDR1 reads LGHDT; CDR2 reads YNNKEL (reference sequence). The CDR3 spells CASSQGGGTPVRFF. As DNA, the CDR3 is TGTGCCAGCAGCCAAGGGGGGGGGACCCCGGTTCGGTTCTTC.

Many counts were recorded for this clonotype. The chain is built from TRBV10-3 and TRBJ1-5; weak D call: TRBD1 (6 bases). The CDR3 has 13 amino acids. V was shortened by 1 base and J by 5 bases, with 6 bases between the two germline ends. CDR1 ENHRY and CDR2 SYGVKD come from the germline V gene. The CDR3 DNA reads TGTGCCATCAGTGAGTACAGGGATCAGCCCCAGCATTTT. It encodes CAISEYRDQPQHF.

Turning to this clonotype: Being one base from a much bigger clone, this may be a read error. The V gene is TRBV18, the J gene TRBJ2-1, with unresolved D. The CDR3 spans 13 residues. CDR1 KGHSH and CDR2 LQKENI come from the germline V gene. CDR3 bases: TGTGCCGGCTCACCACGCCCTTACAATGAGCAGTTCTTC. Encoded protein: CAGSPRPYNEQFF.

This clonotype has at least ten counts. The chain uses TRBV6-6 and TRBJ2-7; no clear D gene. The CDR3 sequence is 12 residues long. In germline, CDR1 is MNHNY, CDR2 SVGAGI (reference sequence). The ends were cut back, 0 bases at V and 7 bases at J, with 7 bases in the middle. CDR3 sequence (DNA): TGTGCCAGCAGTTACTCTCGCCAGGAGCAGTACTTC. It translates to CASSYSRQEQYF.

The chain recombines TRBV2 with TRBJ2-3; the match to TRBD2 covers 12 bases. V trimming: 5 bases; J trimming: 4 bases; junction bases outside the gene matches: 7. Germline V gene data show CDR1 as SNHLY and CDR2 as FYNNEI. The CDR3 runs 16 residues. CDR3 in amino acids: CASSQSLAGGADTQYF. Written as DNA, the CDR3 is TGTGCCAGCAGTCAATCCCTAGCGGGAGGGGCAGATACGCAGTATTTT.

J is TRBJ2-1 and V is TRBV28; 9 nucleotides agree with TRBD2. Trimming removed 8 bases from V and 5 bases from J; junction bases left unmatched: 16. Germline-derived CDR1 and CDR2 are MDHEN and SYDVKM. CDR3 length: 17 residues. CDR3 protein: CASATILAGRGNNEQFF. The CDR3, as DNA: TGTGCCAGCGCGACCATCCTAGCGGGAAGGGGGAACAATGAGCAGTTCTTC. The full variable domain, with the rest looked up from reference TRBV28 and TRBJ2-1, is DVKVTQSSRYLVKRTGEKVFLECVQDMDHENMFWYRQDPGLGLRLIYFSYDVKMKEKGDIPEGYSVSREKKERFSLILESASTNQTSMYLCASATILAGRGNNEQFFGPGTRLTVL.

This clonotype was detected many times. The chain joins TRBV25-1 to TRBJ2-7, with D hard to call. CDR3 length: 12 amino acids. Germline V CDR1 and CDR2: MGHDK, SYGVNS. V was shortened by 2 bases and J by 3 bases, with 5 bases between the two germline ends. As DNA, the CDR3 is TGTGCCAGCAGTGAAAGCCTCTACGAGCAGTACTTC. Translating it yields CASSESLYEQYF.

This clonotype has more than one count but fewer than ten. Possible read error: a much larger clone is one base away. The chain combines TRBV20-1 with TRBJ2-7; TRBD1 agrees at 7 bases. Per the germline V gene, CDR1 is DFQATT and CDR2 is SNEGSKA (reference sequence). The CDR3 has 15 amino acids. Unmatched junction bases numbered 14, after V lost 4 bases and J lost 5 bases. The DNA of the CDR3 is TGCAGTGCTACGAAACCCGAGGACAGGTGTGACGAGCAGTACTTC. It yields the protein CSATKPEDRCDEQYF.

This clonotype was found once. A much larger clonotype is one base distant, so this may be a read error. The rearrangement links TRBV20-1 to TRBJ2-1; 7 nucleotides agree with TRBD2. The CDR3 loop spans 16 amino acids. Trimming at V came to 5 bases and at J to 4 bases, leaving 14 bases not matched to a gene. Germline assignment: CDR1 DFQATT and CDR2 SNEGSKA (reference sequence). The CDR3 sequence: CSAGGGTCAIYNEQFF. The CDR3 DNA is TGCAGTGCTGGGGGGGGTACTTGCGCTATTTACAATGAGCAGTTCTTC.

The chain combines TRBV13 with TRBJ1-2; TRBD1 is a possible D gene (6 bases). This CDR3 comprises 17 residues. Trimming removed 5 bases at V and 4 bases at J, with 23 bases between. Germline V gives CDR1 PRHDT, CDR2 FYEKMQ (reference sequence). CDR3 nucleotide sequence: TGTGCCAGCAGCCCCCGAGGTGGGGGGCAGTCTCCCTATGGCTACACCTTC. This codes for CASSPRGGGQSPYGYTF.

To note about this clonotype: This may be a read error: a much more frequent sequence differs by one nucleotide. This chain connects TRBV19 to TRBJ2-1; 8 bases fit TRBD1. This CDR3 contains 15 residues. CDR1 LNHDA and CDR2 SQIVND come from the germline V gene (reference sequence). V dropped 4 bases and J dropped 4; count of bases not matched to a gene: 6. DNA for the CDR3: TGTGCCAGTAGTAAGGGACAGGTACCTTACAATGAGCAGTTCTTC. Amino acid sequence: CASSKGQVPYNEQFF. The variable domain in full, completed from reference TRBV19 and TRBJ2-1, reads DGGITQSPKYLFRKEGQNVTLSCEQNLNHDAMYWYRQDPGQGLRLIYYSQIVNDFQKGDIAEGYSVSREKKESFPLTVTSAQKNPTAFYLCASSKGQVPYNEQFFGPGTRLTVL.

The rearrangement joins TRBV27 to TRBJ1-1, with a tentative D call TRBD1 (5 bases). CDR1 MNHEY and CDR2 SMNVEV come from the germline V gene (reference sequence). Trimming shortened V by 4 bases and J by 10 bases, and 10 bases separated the two germline ends. This CDR3 has 11 residues. CDR3 sequence: CASSSSGGAFF. CDR3 DNA: TGTGCCAGCAGTTCTAGCGGGGGAGCTTTCTTT.

This clonotype was seen repeatedly, ten times or more. The V and J genes are TRBV28 and TRBJ2-5; unclear D gene. The CDR3 has 14 amino acids. Germline assignment: CDR1 MDHEN and CDR2 SYDVKM. The V end was cut by 6 bases, the J end by 4 bases, with 15 bases between. The CDR3 DNA reads TGTGCCAGCAGCTCCTCCCAAGGGCCAGAGACCCAGTACTTC. Protein product: CASSSSQGPETQYF.

Details on this clonotype: A much larger clone differs from this one at a single base, so this may be a read error. The rearrangement links TRBV27 to TRBJ2-5; D ambiguous. The CDR3 loop spans 17 amino acids. Trimming removed 5 bases from V and 5 bases from J, with 24 bases in between. Germline V lookup: CDR1 MNHEY, CDR2 SMNVEV (reference sequence). CDR3 amino acids: CASSGIPALSTLETQYF. CDR3 bases: TGTGCCAGCAGTGGAATCCCAGCGTTGAGTACTTTGGAGACCCAGTACTTC.

This clonotype was seen ten or more times. The J gene is TRBJ2-7, the V gene TRBV14; TRBD1 matches 7 bases. Germline lookup yields CDR1 SGHDN and CDR2 FVKESK. Trimming at V came to 4 bases and at J to 1 base, leaving 4 bases not matched to a gene. This CDR3 comprises 14 residues. CDR3: CASSPGTDSYEQYF. The CDR3, as DNA: TGTGCCAGCAGCCCAGGGACAGATTCCTACGAGCAGTACTTC.